The 19 T cell receptor beta chains below all came from one sample that was sequenced in a study of response to subunit inactivated influenza vaccine. TCRdb independently ran MiXCR on the RT-PCR reads; one entry per CDR3 protein. The sample lists around 570,000 distinct CDR3 sequences, roughly 12% occurring once. These sequences were also reported in another study, on T cells expressing NK-cell markers. From that study: A 5'RACE template switching approach incorporating UMIs was used to make TCR beta cDNA.

The sequencing here drew on PBMCs from blood, taken on the day of vaccination. These receptor sequences come from a man over 45 who received an inactivated influenza vaccine.

A few counts support this clonotype. This chain joins TRBV3-1 and TRBJ2-1; D not resolved. With 2 bases removed from V and 9 bases from J, the gap between germline ends came to 14 bases. This CDR3 is 14 amino acids long. Germline CDR1 reads LGHDT; CDR2 reads YNNKEL (reference sequence). Here the CDR3 DNA reads TGTGCCAGCAGCCAAACGGGCTGGCGTGGTGAGCAGTTCTTC. It is translated as CASSQTGWRGEQFF.

V gene TRBV5-1 combines with J gene TRBJ2-1; 8 bases map to TRBD1. The CDR3 spans 16 residues. CDR1 and CDR2 from the germline V gene are SGHRS and YFSETQ. The trim removed 4 bases at V and 3 bases at J, leaving 9 bases unmatched. The CDR3 DNA reads as TGCGCCAGCAGCCTGGACCCGGGACAGGACTACAATGAGCAGTTCTTC. Amino acid sequence: CASSLDPGQDYNEQFF.

The V call is TRBV9, the J call TRBJ1-3, with unresolved D. The CDR3 consists of 14 residues. Germline lookup yields CDR1 SGDLS and CDR2 YYNGEE. Trimming left V 0 bases short and J 0 bases short, with 4 bases between. CDR3 in amino acids: CASSVDRSGNTIYF. As DNA, the CDR3 is TGTGCCAGCAGCGTAGATCGCTCTGGAAACACCATATATTTT.

The chain recombines TRBV20-1 with TRBJ2-7; D is undetermined. V lost 6 bases, J lost 2 bases, and 8 bases lay in between. This CDR3 has 11 residues. Per the germline V gene, CDR1 is DFQATT and CDR2 is SNEGSKA (reference sequence). The CDR3 loop reads CSAPRTYEQYF. The CDR3 DNA reads TGCAGTGCCCCGAGGACCTACGAGCAGTACTTC.

This chain joins TRBV29-1 and TRBJ1-5; no clear D gene. The CDR3 has 13 residues. V lost 7 bases and J 2 bases, leaving 12 bases between the germline ends. The germline gives CDR1 SQVTM, CDR2 ANQGSEA. CDR3: CSALVPGNQPQHF. DNA of the CDR3: TGCAGCGCCCTCGTCCCGGGCAATCAGCCCCAGCATTTT. Together with reference TRBV29-1 and TRBJ1-5, the CDR3 gives the full variable domain: SAVISQKPSRDICQRGTSLTIQCQVDSQVTMMFWYRQQPGQSLTLIATANQGSEATYESGFVIDKFPISRPNLTFSTLTVSNMSPEDSSIYLCSALVPGNQPQHFGDGTRLSIL.

This clonotype has more than one count but fewer than ten. The V gene is TRBV28, the J gene TRBJ1-1; 10 bases line up with TRBD1. Trimming cost V 1 base and J 6 bases; bases outside gene matches: 11. The CDR3 loop spans 17 amino acids. Germline lookup yields CDR1 MDHEN and CDR2 SYDVKM. In DNA, the CDR3 is TGTGCCAGCAGTTTATACGCCGGGACAGGGGCGGGCCCTGAAGCTTTCTTT. Encoded protein: CASSLYAGTGAGPEAFF.

The rearrangement uses TRBV6-1 and TRBJ2-2; possible D gene TRBD2, 5 bases. The CDR3 is made up of 13 amino acids. Trimming shortened V by 8 bases and J by 1 base, and 8 bases separated the two germline ends. CDR1 is MNHNS, CDR2 SASEGT, per germline. CDR3 sequence: CASRRRNTGELFF. The CDR3 DNA follows: TGTGCCAGCCGGAGGAGGAACACCGGGGAGCTGTTTTTT.

The chain uses TRBV12-3 or TRBV12-4 and TRBJ2-1, with 8 bases lining up with TRBD2. V was pared by 4 bases and J by 7 bases, with 9 bases of the junction left unmatched. The CDR3 is 15 residues long. CDR3 coding DNA: TGTGCCAGCAGTTCCCCGGGACTAGGGGTGAATGAGCAGTTCTTC. This sequence encodes CASSSPGLGVNEQFF.

This clonotype was seen repeatedly, ten times or more. This chain links TRBV7-2 with TRBJ2-5; D may be TRBD2 (5 bases). The CDR3 is 16 amino acids. The germline V gene encodes CDR1 SGHTA and CDR2 FQGNSA. Deletions cut 2 bases from V and 3 bases from J, with 16 bases between. The CDR3 protein is CASSLTGIESEETQYF. The CDR3 DNA is TGTGCCAGCAGCTTAACGGGGATCGAGTCCGAAGAGACCCAGTACTTC.

This clonotype was detected a few times. The junction does not match germline at one end; this may be a read error. This chain joins TRBV7-7 and TRBJ2-1; D unclear. The CDR3 is 13 amino acids. CDR1 is SSHAT, CDR2 FNYEAQ, per germline (reference sequence). The CDR3 sequence is CASSVNMAHEQFF. The CDR3 DNA sequence: TGTGCTAGCAGCGTGAATATGGCCCATGAGCAGTTCTTC.

The chain has TRBV7-2 and TRBJ2-5, with 9 bases matching TRBD2. Germline CDR1 is SGHTA and CDR2 is FQGNSA. The CDR3 totals 15 residues. Losses at the gene ends were 4 bases for V and 4 bases for J; bases not matched to a gene: 7. CDR3 sequence: CASSYGTSLRETQYF. In DNA form, the CDR3 reads TGTGCCAGCAGCTACGGGACTAGCCTCCGAGAGACCCAGTACTTC.

CDR3 coding DNA: TGTGCCAGCAGCTCAGACCCTACCTACGAGCAGTACTTC. As protein: CASSSDPTYEQYF. The chain carries TRBV5-5 and TRBJ2-7; D gene ambiguous. From germline, CDR1 is SGHKS and CDR2 YYEKEE (reference sequence). V lost 3 bases to trimming and J lost 2 bases, with 9 bases between them. CDR3 length: 13 amino acids.

This clonotype turned up a few times. J is TRBJ2-3 and V is TRBV9; no clear D. The CDR3 totals 15 residues. V was cut by 5 bases and J by 6 bases, with 19 bases left in between. The V gene's germline CDR1 is SGDLS and CDR2 YYNGEE. CDR3: CASRDPGSNSDTQYF. The CDR3 DNA sequence: TGTGCCAGCAGGGACCCGGGCTCAAATTCGGATACGCAGTATTTT.

This clonotype was seen a few times. The chain uses TRBV15 and TRBJ2-1; perhaps D is TRBD1 or TRBD2 (6 bases each). Germline V CDR1 and CDR2: LNHNV, YYDKDF (reference sequence). Trimming shortened V by 8 bases and J by 5 bases, and 19 bases separated the two germline ends. CDR3 length: 15 amino acids. DNA for the CDR3: TGTGCCACCGGGAGGAGAAGACAGGAGCACAATGAGCAGTTCTTC. This gives the protein CATGRRRQEHNEQFF.

This clonotype was detected once. The rearrangement links TRBV7-9 to TRBJ2-1, with TRBD2 matching 10 bases. The CDR3 runs 17 residues. V was pared by 2 bases and J by 6 bases, with 10 bases of the junction left unmatched. The germline CDR1 and CDR2 sequences are SEHNR and FQNEAQ (reference sequence). The CDR3 DNA sequence: TGTGCCAGCAGCTTATTAACCCCAGCGGGAGGGCCCAATGAGCAGTTCTTC. Translating gives CASSLLTPAGGPNEQFF.

In its sample, this clonotype was seen a few times. The rearrangement joins TRBV4-2 to TRBJ1-5; D is possibly TRBD1 (5 bases). Germline V gene lookup returns CDR1 LGHNA and CDR2 YNFKEQ. V lost 1 base to trimming and J lost 7 bases, with 14 bases between them. The CDR3 runs 15 residues. The CDR3 nucleotides are TGTGCCAGCAGCCAAGGAGGTGGGGCTGAGCAGCCCCAGCATTTT. Translating gives CASSQGGGAEQPQHF.

The chain recombines TRBV7-2 with TRBJ2-3; TRBD2 agrees at 11 bases. V gave up 6 bases and J gave up 2 bases; unmatched junction bases: 7. The CDR3 runs 16 residues. Germline V CDR1 and CDR2: SGHTA, FQGNSA. CDR3 loop: CASRPGLAGFTDTQYF. The CDR3 DNA reads as TGTGCCAGCAGACCCGGACTAGCGGGTTTCACAGATACGCAGTATTTT.

There are many counts of this clonotype. The chain couples TRBV5-6 to TRBJ1-3, with D uncertain. With 4 bases removed from V and 0 bases from J, the gap between germline ends came to 17 bases. The CDR3 is made up of 17 amino acids. Per germline, CDR1 SGHDT and CDR2 YYEEEE. CDR3 residues: CASSPASDRFSGNTIYF. The DNA of the CDR3 is TGTGCCAGCAGCCCGGCATCTGACCGCTTCTCTGGAAACACCATATATTTT.

The chain employs TRBV30 and TRBJ2-1; TRBD2 is a possible D gene (6 bases). Germline lookup yields CDR1 GTSNPN and CDR2 SVGIG (reference sequence). This CDR3 has 14 residues. Trimming shortened V by 0 bases and J by 9 bases, and 15 bases separated the two germline ends. CDR3 residues: CAWSVRRAGGEQFF. Here the CDR3 DNA reads TGTGCCTGGAGTGTACGTAGGGCCGGGGGTGAGCAGTTCTTC.